What follows are 30 T cell receptor beta chains derived from one specimen sequenced in a study of tumor-infiltrating lymphocytes in localized non-small cell lung cancer. Sequencing was performed with immunoSEQ multiplex PCR; in TCRdb, only in-frame clones are kept and a portion is missing. The sample consists of approximately 7,200 clones, over 50% of them appearing once. Sequenced material: lung tumor tissue. The receptors stem from a human donor with non-small cell lung cancer.

The chain couples TRBV5-4 to TRBJ2-1, with D hard to call. The ends were cut back, 0 bases at V and 0 bases at J, with 10 bases in the middle. The CDR3 consists of 16 residues. CDR1 and CDR2 from the germline V gene are SGHNT and YYREEE (reference sequence). CDR3 nucleotides: TGTGCCAGCAGCTTGGCCGTTCTCAGCTCCTACAATGAGCAGTTCTTC. It is translated as CASSLAVLSSYNEQFF.

The genes are TRBV11-2 and TRBJ2-7; 12 bases map to TRBD2. CDR3 length: 15 amino acids. With 4 bases clipped from V and 4 bases from J, the junction kept 5 bases outside the gene matches. Looked up from germline, CDR1 is SGHAT and CDR2 is FQNNGV. For the CDR3, the DNA is TGTGCCAGCAGCTCCCCTAGCGGGGGGGCATACGAGCAGTACTTC. It is translated as CASSSPSGGAYEQYF.

The chain couples TRBV27 to TRBJ2-3, with 12 positions matching TRBD2. The CDR3 loop spans 16 amino acids. Unmatched junction bases numbered 4, after V lost 3 bases and J lost 3 bases. Germline CDR1 MNHEY, CDR2 SMNVEV (reference sequence). The CDR3 region is CASSLIGTSGTDTQYF. The DNA for the CDR3 is TGTGCCAGCAGTTTGATCGGGACTAGCGGGACAGATACGCAGTATTTT.

This chain connects TRBV9 to TRBJ2-3; D uncertain. V was shortened by 0 bases and J by 3 bases, with 11 bases between the two germline ends. CDR1 is SGDLS, CDR2 YYNGEE, per germline. The CDR3 consists of 15 residues. The CDR3 coding sequence is TGTGCCAGCAGCGTAGGAGACTCTGGTACAGATACGCAGTATTTT. Amino acids: CASSVGDSGTDTQYF.

This clone appeared a few times. The rearrangement joins TRBV10-2 to TRBJ1-5; no reliable D call. Germline lookup yields CDR1 WSHSY and CDR2 SAAADI. Trimming left V 3 bases short and J 4 bases short, with 13 bases between. The CDR3 extends over 15 amino acids. The CDR3 coding sequence is TGCGCCAGCAGTGATAGGTCGGCGGGTAATCAGCCCCAGCATTTT. Translated, it gives CASSDRSAGNQPQHF.

The rearrangement uses TRBV15 and TRBJ2-7; 8 nucleotides match TRBD1. J gave up 6 bases and V 4 bases, and 8 bases lay outside the gene matches. There are 14 residues in the CDR3. Germline V gene lookup returns CDR1 LNHNV and CDR2 YYDKDF (reference sequence). CDR3 protein: CATSTRRTGTEQYF. In DNA form, the CDR3 reads TGTGCCACCAGCACCCGAAGGACAGGGACCGAGCAGTACTTC.

This chain joins TRBV11-3 and TRBJ2-7, with TRBD2 matching 10 bases. The CDR3 has 17 amino acids. CDR1 is SGHNT and CDR2 is YENEEA in the germline V gene. The V segment lost 5 bases and the J segment 3 bases; nucleotides outside the gene matches: 13. In DNA form, the CDR3 reads TGTGCCAGCAGCCCAACGAGAGGTGGACTAGCGGTCTACGAGCAGTACTTC. This sequence encodes CASSPTRGGLAVYEQYF.

The chain recombines TRBV5-1 with TRBJ2-3; D unclear. The length of the CDR3 is 11 residues. Trimming removed 4 bases from V and 2 bases from J, with 2 bases in between. CDR1 is SGHRS, CDR2 YFSETQ, per germline. Written as DNA, the CDR3 is TGCGCCAGCAGCGACACAGATACGCAGTATTTT. Its translation is CASSDTDTQYF.

The rearrangement links TRBV11-2 to TRBJ2-1, with D possibly TRBD2 on 6 matching bases. V was shortened by 5 bases and J by 5 bases, with 16 bases between the two germline ends. The CDR3 sequence is 15 residues long. CDR1 and CDR2 (germline): SGHAT, FQNNGV. The CDR3 sequence: CASSTGRRAHNEQFF. CDR3 DNA: TGTGCCAGCAGCACGGGACGGAGGGCCCACAATGAGCAGTTCTTC. Combining the CDR3 with reference TRBV11-2 and TRBJ2-1 gives the whole variable domain EAGVAQSPRYKIIEKRQSVAFWCNPISGHATLYWYQQILGQGPKLLIQFQNNGVVDDSQLPKDRFSAERLKGVDSTLKIQPAKLEDSAVYLCASSTGRRAHNEQFFGPGTRLTVL.

This sequence joins TRBV28 and TRBJ2-1, with 9 positions matching TRBD1. Losses at the gene ends were 7 bases for V and 8 bases for J; bases not matched to a gene: 6. This CDR3 contains 13 residues. Per the germline V gene, CDR1 is MDHEN and CDR2 is SYDVKM. The CDR3 sequence: CASNRQGGHEQFF. In DNA, the CDR3 is TGTGCCAGCAACAGACAGGGGGGACATGAGCAGTTCTTC.

The chain uses TRBV21-1 and TRBJ2-1; the table's D call, TRBD1, was not checked against the DNA. TRBV21-1 is termed a pseudogene. This CDR3 is built from 18 residues. CDR3 sequence: CASSNVQGARTPYNEQFF. Here the CDR3 DNA reads TGTGCCAGCAGCAACGTACAGGGGGCCAGAACACCCTACAATGAGCAGTTCTTC.

This chain uses TRBV12-5 with TRBJ2-7, with 10 bases aligning to TRBD2. The CDR3 has 18 residues. Unmatched junction bases numbered 19, after V lost 6 bases and J lost 5 bases. Looked up from germline, CDR1 is LGHNT and CDR2 is FRNRAP. The CDR3 here is CASGCRIWLAGVVNEQYF. The CDR3, as DNA: TGTGCTAGTGGATGTCGGATATGGCTAGCGGGAGTTGTCAACGAGCAGTACTTC.

This clone was picked up a small number of times. The V gene is TRBV7-2, the J gene TRBJ2-7, with D possibly matching TRBD1 (5 bases). Germline assignment: CDR1 SGHTA and CDR2 FQGNSA. Trimming left V 5 bases short and J 5 bases short, with 7 bases between. The CDR3 covers 11 residues. The CDR3 sequence: CASSTGNEQYF. CDR3 coding DNA: TGTGCCAGCAGCACAGGAAACGAGCAGTACTTC.

The chain is built from TRBV25-1 and TRBJ2-7, with D possibly being TRBD1 (5 bases). This CDR3 has 13 amino acids. CDR1 and CDR2 from the germline V gene are MGHDK and SYGVNS. The V and J ends lost 3 bases and 2 bases respectively, with 8 bases between them. DNA of the CDR3: TGTGCCAGCAGTGAGGGCAGGGCCTACGAGCAGTACTTC. Translating it yields CASSEGRAYEQYF.

This clone appeared once. J is TRBJ2-3 and V is TRBV5-1, with TRBD2 identical over 12 bases. V was pared by 4 bases and J by 1 base, with 1 base of the junction left unmatched. CDR1 is SGHRS, CDR2 YFSETQ, per germline. CDR3 size: 15 residues. Written as DNA, the CDR3 is TGCGCCAGCAGCCGACTAGCGGGAGGCACAGATACGCAGTATTTT. This codes for CASSRLAGGTDTQYF.

This clone was counted only a few times. The chain combines TRBV5-1 with TRBJ1-2; maybe TRBD1 (5 bases). Germline assignment: CDR1 SGHRS and CDR2 YFSETQ. The CDR3 sequence is 15 residues long. Trimming shortened V by 2 bases and J by 0 bases, and 11 bases separated the two germline ends. The CDR3 here is CASSLGGEANYGYTF. DNA of the CDR3: TGCGCCAGCAGCTTAGGAGGGGAAGCTAACTATGGCTACACCTTC.

The chain couples TRBV2 to TRBJ2-7; weak D call: TRBD1 (5 bases). The CDR3 has 15 residues. V dropped 7 bases and J dropped 0 bases, with 16 bases sitting between them. CDR1 and CDR2 (germline): SNHLY, FYNNEI. CDR3 in amino acids: CASTLDRLNSYEQYF. Written as DNA, the CDR3 is TGTGCCAGCACTCTCGACAGACTTAACTCCTACGAGCAGTACTTC.

The rearrangement links TRBV4-1 to TRBJ2-5; weak D call: TRBD2 (7 bases). The CDR3 totals 13 residues. Trimming took 3 bases from V and 9 from J, leaving 14 bases between them. CDR1 MGHRA and CDR2 YSYEKL come from the germline V gene. CDR3 DNA: TGCGCCAGCAGCCAGGGCTGGGGGGGCGCCCAGTACTTC. This translates into CASSQGWGGAQYF.

The chain is built from TRBV10-1 and TRBJ2-3; D gene ambiguous. Germline V CDR1 and CDR2: WNHNN, SYGVQD (reference sequence). This CDR3 is 14 amino acids long. The V end lost 0 bases, the J end lost 2 bases, and 6 bases lay between the germline ends. For the CDR3, the DNA is TGCGCCAGCAGTGAGTCGTACGTCACAGATACGCAGTATTTT. Amino acids: CASSESYVTDTQYF.

This rearrangement joins TRBV6-1 to TRBJ1-1; the D is unclear. Trimming cost V 6 bases and J 0 bases, with 8 bases left between them. This CDR3 has 13 residues. In germline, CDR1 is MNHNS, CDR2 SASEGT. The CDR3 is CASRTAMNTEAFF. DNA of the CDR3: TGTGCCAGCAGGACGGCTATGAACACTGAAGCTTTCTTT.

The chain has TRBV11-3 and TRBJ2-2; D gene ambiguous. Germline loops: CDR1 SGHNT, CDR2 YENEEA. V lost 4 bases, J lost 3 bases, and 3 bases lay in between. This CDR3 contains 12 residues. CDR3 nucleotides: TGTGCCAGCAGCTGGGACACCGGGGAGCTGTTTTTT. It is translated as CASSWDTGELFF. Full variable domain (outside the CDR3, taken from reference TRBV11-3 and TRBJ2-2): EAGVVQSPRYKIIEKKQPVAFWCNPISGHNTLYWYLQNLGQGPELLIRYENEEAVDDSQLPKDRFSAERLKGVDSTLKIQPAELGDSAVYLCASSWDTGELFFGEGSRLTVL.

The V call is TRBV18, the J call TRBJ1-5; D unclear. Germline CDR1 is KGHSH and CDR2 is LQKENI. This CDR3 has 15 residues. With 4 bases removed from V and 5 bases from J, the gap between germline ends came to 15 bases. CDR3 sequence reads: CASSLSGFDDQPQHF. CDR3 bases: TGTGCCAGCTCACTCTCGGGGTTTGACGATCAGCCCCAGCATTTT.

For this clone: Compared with germline, one end of the junction differs, possibly owing to a read error. The gene calls are TRBV23-1 and TRBJ2-2; either TRBD1 or TRBD2 may fit D (6 bases each). TRBV23-1 is an ORF; its function is uncertain. This CDR3 spans 15 amino acids. As DNA, the CDR3 is TGCGCCAGCAGTCAATTGAACAGGGAGGACCGGGGAGCTGTTTTT. It specifies CASSQLNREDRGAVF.

V is TRBV6-1 and J is TRBJ1-1, with D tentatively TRBD1 (6 bases). With 10 bases removed from V and 4 bases from J, the gap between germline ends came to 13 bases. Germline CDR1 is MNHNS and CDR2 is SASEGT. The CDR3 length is 12 residues. The CDR3 bases are TGTGCCACCGATACAGGGTCCACTGAAGCTTTCTTT. Encoded protein: CATDTGSTEAFF.

The genes are TRBV6-5 and TRBJ1-1; weak D call: TRBD1 (5 bases). V lost 2 bases and J 6 bases, leaving 10 bases between the germline ends. This CDR3 contains 13 residues. Germline CDR1 reads MNHEY; CDR2 reads SVGAGI. The CDR3 DNA reads TGTGCCAGCAGTTACCCTGACAGAGCTGAAGCTTTCTTT. Its protein product is CASSYPDRAEAFF.

The chain uses TRBV21-1 and TRBJ2-1; whether TRBD1, the table's D call, matches the DNA was not checked. TRBV21-1 is an annotated pseudogene. There are 16 residues in the CDR3. CDR3: CASSKALTEVYNEQFF. The CDR3 coding sequence is TGTGCCAGCAGCAAAGCCCTGACAGAAGTCTACAATGAGCAGTTCTTC.

The V gene is TRBV7-8, the J gene TRBJ2-1, with 16 bases aligning to TRBD2. This CDR3 has 18 residues. CDR1 is SGHVS and CDR2 is FQNEAQ in the germline V gene. Trimming removed 1 base from V and 7 bases from J; junction bases left unmatched: 7. CDR3 protein: CASSLVVGTSGRGNEQFF. In nucleotides, the CDR3 is TGTGCCAGCAGCTTAGTCGTAGGGACTAGCGGGAGGGGGAATGAGCAGTTCTTC.

The chain recombines TRBV30 with TRBJ2-1, with TRBD2 matching over 11 bases. The V gene's germline CDR1 is GTSNPN and CDR2 SVGIG (reference sequence). The CDR3 runs to 12 residues. With V trimmed by 2 bases and J by 9 bases, 0 bases remained unmatched. This chain's CDR3 is CAWSLAGGEQFF. For the CDR3, the DNA is TGTGCCTGGAGTCTAGCGGGGGGTGAGCAGTTCTTC.

This clone was observed a few times. The chain joins TRBV6-1 to TRBJ1-2, with a tentative D call TRBD1 (6 bases). V lost 5 bases, J lost 7 bases, and 20 bases lay in between. CDR1 MNHNS and CDR2 SASEGT come from the germline V gene. The CDR3 has 15 amino acids. The CDR3 loop is CASSKSTGGILGYTF. The CDR3 bases are TGTGCCAGCAGTAAATCGACAGGTGGTATACTTGGCTACACCTTC.

This sequence joins TRBV10-2 and TRBJ2-7; 7 bases map to TRBD1. The ends lost 1 base at V and 0 bases at J; junction bases unmatched: 3. Looked up from germline, CDR1 is WSHSY and CDR2 is SAAADI. The CDR3 is 15 residues long. CDR3: CASSEWGTASYEQYF. CDR3 nucleotides: TGCGCCAGCAGTGAGTGGGGGACAGCCTCCTACGAGCAGTACTTC.